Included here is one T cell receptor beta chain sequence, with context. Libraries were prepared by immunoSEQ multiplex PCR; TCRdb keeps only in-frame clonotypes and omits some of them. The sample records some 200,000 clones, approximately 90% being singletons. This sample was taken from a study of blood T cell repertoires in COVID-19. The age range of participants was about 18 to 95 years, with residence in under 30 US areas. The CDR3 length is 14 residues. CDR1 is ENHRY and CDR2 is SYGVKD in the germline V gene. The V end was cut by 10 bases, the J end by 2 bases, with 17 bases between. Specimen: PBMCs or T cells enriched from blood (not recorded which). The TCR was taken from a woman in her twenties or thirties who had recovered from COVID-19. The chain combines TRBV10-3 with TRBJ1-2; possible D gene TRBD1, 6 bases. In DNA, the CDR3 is TGTGCCACCTTGGGGGGGCATGCGAACTATGGCTACACCTTC. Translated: CATLGGHANYGYTF.